This T cell receptor beta chain was identified in a study of OX40 agonist ivuxolimab in advanced cancers. Study details: Patients received intravenous ivuxolimab every 2 weeks at 0.01 to 10 mg/kg. Dose-escalation patients suffered from hepatocellular carcinoma, melanoma, renal cell or head and neck cancer. Aged about 23 to 90 with a mean of roughly 63 years, they were approximately 79% male.

Points on this clone: Its specificity is unknown.

Sequencing used immunoSEQ multiplex PCR; TCRdb keeps in-frame clones, though not all of them. This table holds approximately 74,000 clones, approximately 89% found once. Study results and limitations: At 0.1 to 3.0 mg/kg, CD4+ and CD8+ blood T cells expanded clonally by week 6.

The germline CDR1 and CDR2 sequences are LNHNV and YYDKDF (reference sequence). The CDR3 has 16 amino acids. Trimming took 3 bases from V and 4 from J, leaving 15 bases between them. The TCR comes from an adult with an advanced solid tumor such as melanoma, head and neck, liver or kidney cancer. This chain uses TRBV15 with TRBJ2-2, with D perhaps TRBD2 (7 bases). The material sequenced was CD4+ or CD8+ T cells sorted from blood, taken in a trial of the OX40 agonist ivuxolimab. CDR3 in DNA: TGTGCCACCAGCAGCGGAGAGGGGGGGCGCACCGGGGAGCTGTTTTTT. It encodes CATSSGEGGRTGELFF.